This is a list of T cell receptor beta chains from one sample in a study of identical twins. TCRdb itself ran the 5' RACE reads through MiXCR, one entry per CDR3 protein. Among 450,000 or so distinct CDR3 sequences listed, approximately 15% were seen once. This same sample was also taken into another study, of yellow fever vaccine responses in identical twins.

The specimen sequenced was CD4+ T cells sorted from blood. Receptors originate from a woman aged 18-29 years in good health. CDR3s include the opening cysteine and the closing phenylalanine or tryptophan.

TRBJ2-7	TRBV20-1	CSAPQGARYEQYF
TRBJ1-1	TRBV20-1	CSARGSVGGAFF
TRBJ2-7	TRBV29-1	CSVALGTGGAYEQYF
TRBJ2-1	TRBV5-6	CASSFETSGSVYNEQFF
TRBJ2-5	TRBV12-5	CASGPGKGTQYF
TRBJ1-5	TRBV3-1	CASSQDGVGQPQHF
TRBJ2-1	TRBV7-2	CASHPSGGAGGQFF
TRBJ2-2	TRBV7-9	CASSPQGDTGELFF
TRBJ2-3	TRBV4-2	CASSQGGLAGVFTRTDTQYF
TRBJ2-5	TRBV7-2	CASSLGRDETQYF
TRBJ2-3	TRBV20-1	CSASWASTDTQYF
TRBJ2-1	TRBV21-1	CASSKEPRGIDEQFF
TRBJ2-1	TRBV11-2	CASSPIRGQSNEQFF
TRBJ2-7	TRBV20-1	CSARTNWGSYEQYF
TRBJ2-2	TRBV12-3/TRBV12-4	CASSFQLAGGHGELFF
TRBJ2-7	TRBV12-3/TRBV12-4	CASSAAGQGGYEQYF
TRBJ2-7	TRBV29-1	CSVVCTKGRWDEQYF
TRBJ2-2	TRBV2	CASSPRTLSADTGELFF
TRBJ2-3	TRBV14	CASSQETGGRPPDTQYF
TRBJ2-2	TRBV10-3	CAISGSQGHTGELFF
TRBJ1-3	TRBV4-3	CASSQDRISGNTIYF
TRBJ2-1	TRBV29-1	CSSAGGPSSYNEQFF
TRBJ2-7	TRBV3-1	CASSRTHKDQYF
TRBJ2-1	TRBV30	CAWSVLSGREQFF
TRBJ1-2	TRBV4-1	CASSQERREAGQKKDGYTF
TRBJ2-5	TRBV6-2/TRBV6-3	CASSPIAVLQETQYF
TRBJ2-1	TRBV28	CASSSFAGGAYEQFF
TRBJ2-3	TRBV28	CASSSLPPDTQYF
TRBJ2-7	TRBV5-5	CASSLESRGGFEQYF
TRBJ1-2	TRBV29-1	CSVDQGAYYGYTF
TRBJ2-3	TRBV24-1	CATSDRGVDRGRDTQYF
TRBJ2-4	TRBV11-2	CASSLGLSSGERIQYF
TRBJ2-1	TRBV3-1	CASNARGLVSSYNEQFF
TRBJ1-5	TRBV12-3/TRBV12-4	CASCQVPNQPQHF
TRBJ2-3	TRBV12-3/TRBV12-4	CASSPYGGGAGDTQYF
TRBJ2-1	TRBV10-3	CATEGRAGAYNEQFF
TRBJ2-7	TRBV25-1	CASSDPDPGLAGETSYEQYF
TRBJ2-7	TRBV20-1	CSARVYTPTSKEQYF
TRBJ2-1	TRBV7-9	CASTGLAGNNEQFF
TRBJ1-4	TRBV5-6	CASSPGATNEKLFF
TRBJ2-1	TRBV5-6	CASSLLKGLAGVGGQFF
TRBJ2-1	TRBV7-2	CASSPPPGTNEQFF
TRBJ2-7	TRBV7-9	CASSRDYGEQYF
TRBJ2-7	TRBV29-1	CSTQGPRGGEQYF
TRBJ2-2	TRBV4-2	CASSQEPSGRLNTGELFF
TRBJ2-7	TRBV3-1	CASSNAGEQYF
TRBJ2-7	TRBV13	CASSLGGKAYEQYF
TRBJ1-3	TRBV3-1	CASSERVSNSGNTIYF
TRBJ2-1	TRBV5-1	CASSPSILAGGEEQFF
TRBJ2-7	TRBV15	CATSRDLGEQYF
TRBJ2-3	TRBV4-1	CASSQDTRTITYF